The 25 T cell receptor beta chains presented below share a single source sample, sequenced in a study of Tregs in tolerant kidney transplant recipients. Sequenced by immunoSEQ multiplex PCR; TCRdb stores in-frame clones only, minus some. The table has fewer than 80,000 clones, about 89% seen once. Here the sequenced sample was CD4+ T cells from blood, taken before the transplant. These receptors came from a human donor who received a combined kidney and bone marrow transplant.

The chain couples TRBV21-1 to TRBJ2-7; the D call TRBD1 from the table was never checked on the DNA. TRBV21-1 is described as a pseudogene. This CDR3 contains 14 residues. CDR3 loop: CASRPGTGGYEQYF. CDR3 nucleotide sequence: TGTGCCAGCAGACCGGGGACAGGGGGATACGAGCAGTACTTC.

CDR3 region: CAWSVSRGKTQYF. The CDR3 DNA sequence: TGTGCCTGGAGTGTATCCAGGGGAAAGACCCAGTACTTC. This chain joins TRBV30 and TRBJ2-5, with TRBD1 as a possible D gene (6 bases). The CDR3 loop spans 13 amino acids. Germline V gene sequence: CDR1 GTSNPN, CDR2 SVGIG (reference sequence). The V and J ends lost 0 bases and 6 bases respectively, with 11 bases between them.

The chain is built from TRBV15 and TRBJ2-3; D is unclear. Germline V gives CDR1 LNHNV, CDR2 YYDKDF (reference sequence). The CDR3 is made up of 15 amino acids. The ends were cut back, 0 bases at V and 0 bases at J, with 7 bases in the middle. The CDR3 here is CATSRDPVSTDTQYF. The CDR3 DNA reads TGTGCCACCAGCAGAGACCCTGTTAGCACAGATACGCAGTATTTT. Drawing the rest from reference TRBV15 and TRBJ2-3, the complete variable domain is DAMVIQNPRYQVTQFGKPVTLSCSQTLNHNVMYWYQQKSSQAPKLLFHYYDKDFNNEADTPDNFQSRRPNTSFCFLDIRSPGLGDTAMYLCATSRDPVSTDTQYFGPGTRLTVL.

CDR3 region: CASSFWPSSYNEQFF. The CDR3 DNA sequence: TGTGCCAGCAGTTTTTGGCCTAGCTCCTACAATGAGCAGTTCTTC. The V and J genes are TRBV27 and TRBJ2-1, with D hard to call. V lost 3 bases, J lost 0 bases, and 9 bases lay in between. CDR1 and CDR2 from the germline V gene are MNHEY and SMNVEV (reference sequence). This CDR3 is 15 amino acids long.

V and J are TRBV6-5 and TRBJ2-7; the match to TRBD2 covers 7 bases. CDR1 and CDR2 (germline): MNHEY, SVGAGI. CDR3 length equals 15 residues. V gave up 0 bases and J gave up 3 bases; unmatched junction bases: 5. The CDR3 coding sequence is TGTGCCAGCAGTTACTCCGGACGGGGGGTCTACGAGCAGTACTTC. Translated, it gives CASSYSGRGVYEQYF.

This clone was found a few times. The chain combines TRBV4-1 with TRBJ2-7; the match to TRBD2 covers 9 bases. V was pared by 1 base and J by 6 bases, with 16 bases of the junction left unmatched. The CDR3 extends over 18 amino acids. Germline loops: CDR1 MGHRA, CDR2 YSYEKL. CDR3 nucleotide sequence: TGCGCCAGCAGCCAAGGGGCGGGAGGGCCTATCCGTGATATCGAGCAGTACTTC. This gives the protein CASSQGAGGPIRDIEQYF.

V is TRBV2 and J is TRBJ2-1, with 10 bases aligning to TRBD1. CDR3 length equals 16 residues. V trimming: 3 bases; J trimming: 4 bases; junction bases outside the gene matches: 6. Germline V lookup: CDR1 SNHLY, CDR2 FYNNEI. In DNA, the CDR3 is TGTGCCAGCAGTGACCTCGGGACAGGGGTTTACAATGAGCAGTTCTTC. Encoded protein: CASSDLGTGVYNEQFF.

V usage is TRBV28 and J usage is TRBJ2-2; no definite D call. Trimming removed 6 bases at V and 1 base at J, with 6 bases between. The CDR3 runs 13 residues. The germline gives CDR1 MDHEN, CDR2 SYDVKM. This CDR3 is CASREQNTGELFF. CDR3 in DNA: TGTGCCAGCAGAGAACAGAACACCGGGGAGCTGTTTTTT.

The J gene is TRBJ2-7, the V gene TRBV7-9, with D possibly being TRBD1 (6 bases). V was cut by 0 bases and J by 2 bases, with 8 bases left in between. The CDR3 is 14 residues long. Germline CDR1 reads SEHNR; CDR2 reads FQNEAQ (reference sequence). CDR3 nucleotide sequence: TGTGCCAGCAGCTTAGCGGGGGCGCCCTACGAGCAGTACTTC. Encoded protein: CASSLAGAPYEQYF.

The CDR3 DNA reads TGTGCCAGCTCACCGAGGACTAGCGGGAGTGTTATCACAGATACGCAGTATTTT. Translation gives CASSPRTSGSVITDTQYF. The chain employs TRBV18 and TRBJ2-3, with 13 nucleotides matching TRBD2. In germline, CDR1 is KGHSH, CDR2 LQKENI. This CDR3 is built from 18 residues. The trim removed 3 bases at V and 2 bases at J, leaving 8 bases unmatched.

The CDR3 loop is CASSLSTSGGLNEQFF. CDR3 coding DNA: TGTGCCAGCAGCTTGAGCACTAGCGGGGGCCTAAATGAGCAGTTCTTC. The chain is built from TRBV5-4 and TRBJ2-1; TRBD2 matches at 11 bases. The CDR3 consists of 16 residues. V was pared by 1 base and J by 7 bases, with 7 bases of the junction left unmatched. Germline CDR1 reads SGHNT; CDR2 reads YYREEE (reference sequence).

In DNA form, the CDR3 reads TGTGCCAGCAGCGGACAGGTCCCAGATACGCAGTATTTT. Protein product: CASSGQVPDTQYF. The chain joins TRBV28 to TRBJ2-3; 7 bases are shared with TRBD1. The V and J ends lost 6 bases and 4 bases, in that order; junction bases with no gene match: 4. The CDR3 runs to 13 residues. The germline gives CDR1 MDHEN, CDR2 SYDVKM.

The CDR3 sequence is CASSRGREGRQLREQYF. The DNA of the CDR3 is TGTGCCAGCAGTCGAGGGCGGGAGGGCCGTCAGTTGCGCGAGCAGTACTTC. The chain combines TRBV14 with TRBJ2-7; 9 bases are shared with TRBD2. The CDR3 length is 17 residues. V trimming: 6 bases; J trimming: 6 bases; junction bases outside the gene matches: 18. Looked up from germline, CDR1 is SGHDN and CDR2 is FVKESK.

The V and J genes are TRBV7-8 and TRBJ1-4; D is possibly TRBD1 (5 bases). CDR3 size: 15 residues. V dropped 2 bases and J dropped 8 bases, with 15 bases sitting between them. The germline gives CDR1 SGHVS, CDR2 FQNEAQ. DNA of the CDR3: TGTGCCAGCAGCTTATGGGGGGTGGAAGGAGAAAAACTGTTTTTT. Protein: CASSLWGVEGEKLFF.

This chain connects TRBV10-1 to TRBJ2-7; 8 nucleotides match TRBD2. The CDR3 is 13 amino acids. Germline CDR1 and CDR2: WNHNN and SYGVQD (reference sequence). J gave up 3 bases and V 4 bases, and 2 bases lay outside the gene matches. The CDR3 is CASSAGTSYEQYF. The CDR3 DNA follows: TGCGCCAGCAGTGCGGGGACTAGCTACGAGCAGTACTTC.

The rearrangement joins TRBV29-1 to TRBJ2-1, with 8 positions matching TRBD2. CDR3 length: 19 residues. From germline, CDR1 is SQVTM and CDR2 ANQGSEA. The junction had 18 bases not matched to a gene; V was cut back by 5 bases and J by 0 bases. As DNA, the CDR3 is TGCAGCGTTAAAAATTGGGTACGGGAGGGCCGAAGCTCCTACAATGAGCAGTTCTTC. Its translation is CSVKNWVREGRSSYNEQFF.

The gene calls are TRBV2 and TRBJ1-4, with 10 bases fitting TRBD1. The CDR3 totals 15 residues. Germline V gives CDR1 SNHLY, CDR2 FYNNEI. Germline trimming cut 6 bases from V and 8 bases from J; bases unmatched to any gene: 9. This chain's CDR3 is CASRETGTGAEKLFF. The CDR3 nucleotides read TGTGCCAGCAGGGAAACCGGGACAGGGGCCGAAAAACTGTTTTTT.

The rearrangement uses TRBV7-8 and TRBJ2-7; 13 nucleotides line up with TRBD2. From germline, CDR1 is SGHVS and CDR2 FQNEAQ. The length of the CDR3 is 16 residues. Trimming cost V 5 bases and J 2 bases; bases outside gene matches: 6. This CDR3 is CASSIGGTSGTYEQYF. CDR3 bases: TGTGCCAGCAGCATAGGAGGGACTAGCGGGACCTACGAGCAGTACTTC.

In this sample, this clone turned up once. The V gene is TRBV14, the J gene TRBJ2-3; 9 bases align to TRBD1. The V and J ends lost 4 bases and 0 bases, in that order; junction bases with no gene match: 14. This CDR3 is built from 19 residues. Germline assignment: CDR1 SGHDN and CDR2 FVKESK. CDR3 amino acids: CASSLAGTGHQISTDTQYF. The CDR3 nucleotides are TGTGCCAGCAGCCTCGCCGGGACAGGGCACCAAATTAGCACAGATACGCAGTATTTT. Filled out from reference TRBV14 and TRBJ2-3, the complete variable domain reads EAGVTQFPSHSVIEKGQTVTLRCDPISGHDNLYWYRRVMGKEIKFLLHFVKESKQDESGMPNNRFLAERTGGTYSTLKVQPAELEDSGVYFCASSLAGTGHQISTDTQYFGPGTRLTVL.

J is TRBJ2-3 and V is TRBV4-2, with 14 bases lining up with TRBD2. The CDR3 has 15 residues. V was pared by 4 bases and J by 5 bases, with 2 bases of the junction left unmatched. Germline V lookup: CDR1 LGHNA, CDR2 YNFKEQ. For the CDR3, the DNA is TGTGCCAGCAGCCGCGGACTAGCGGGAGGAGATACGCAGTATTTT. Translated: CASSRGLAGGDTQYF.

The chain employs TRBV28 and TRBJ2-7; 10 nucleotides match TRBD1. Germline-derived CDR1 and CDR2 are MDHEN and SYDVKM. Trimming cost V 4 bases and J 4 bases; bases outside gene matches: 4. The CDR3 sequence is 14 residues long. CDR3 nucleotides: TGTGCCAGCAGTTCGGGACAGGGGAGTTACGAGCAGTACTTC. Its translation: CASSSGQGSYEQYF.

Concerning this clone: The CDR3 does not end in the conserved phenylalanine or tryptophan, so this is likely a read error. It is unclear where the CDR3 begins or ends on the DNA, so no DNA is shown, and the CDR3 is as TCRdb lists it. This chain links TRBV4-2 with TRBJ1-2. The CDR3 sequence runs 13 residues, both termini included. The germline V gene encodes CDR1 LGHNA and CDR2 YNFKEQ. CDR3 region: CASSYSAREGLHL.

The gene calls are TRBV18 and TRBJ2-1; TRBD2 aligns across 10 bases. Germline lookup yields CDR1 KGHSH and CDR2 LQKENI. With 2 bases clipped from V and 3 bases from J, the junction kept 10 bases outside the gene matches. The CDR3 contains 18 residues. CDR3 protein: CASSPDHQREGNYNEQFF. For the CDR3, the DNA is TGTGCCAGCTCACCAGACCATCAGCGGGAGGGGAACTACAATGAGCAGTTCTTC. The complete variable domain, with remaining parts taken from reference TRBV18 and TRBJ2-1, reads NAGVMQNPRHLVRRRGQEARLRCSPMKGHSHVYWYRQLPEEGLKFMVYLQKENIIDESGMPKERFSAEFPKEGPSILRIQQVVRGDSAAYFCASSPDHQREGNYNEQFFGPGTRLTVL.

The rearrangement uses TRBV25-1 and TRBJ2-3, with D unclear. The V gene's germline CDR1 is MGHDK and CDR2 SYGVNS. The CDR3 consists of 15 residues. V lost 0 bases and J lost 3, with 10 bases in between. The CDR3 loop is CASSEYRGQTDTQYF. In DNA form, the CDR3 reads TGTGCCAGCAGTGAATACCGCGGTCAGACAGATACGCAGTATTTT.

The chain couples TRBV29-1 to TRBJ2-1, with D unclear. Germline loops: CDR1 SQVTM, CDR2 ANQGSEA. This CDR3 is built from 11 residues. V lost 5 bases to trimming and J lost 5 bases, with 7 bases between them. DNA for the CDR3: TGCAGCGTTTGGCAGAACAATGAGCAGTTCTTC. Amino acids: CSVWQNNEQFF.